This T cell receptor beta chain was sequenced in a study of cytomegalovirus exposure and HLA in healthy donors. Here immunoSEQ multiplex PCR was the method, and the copy in TCRdb shows in-frame clones only, minus some. The profile shows roughly 150,000 clones, roughly nine tenths of them singletons. This clone was recorded only once. This clonotype originated in a woman between 18 and 29 years old in good health and CMV-seropositive. The material sequenced was PBMCs.

CDR3 DNA: TGTGCCAGTAGTATGGGCCTTTCGGGACTAGCGGGAGAAGACGAGCAGTTCTTC. This encodes CASSMGLSGLAGEDEQFF. The gene calls are TRBV19 and TRBJ2-1, with 14 nucleotides matching TRBD2. The CDR3 covers 18 residues. The germline gives CDR1 LNHDA, CDR2 SQIVND (reference sequence). J was trimmed by 10 bases and V by 3 bases; bases with no gene match: 14. Full variable domain (rest looked up from reference TRBV19 and TRBJ2-1): DGGITQSPKYLFRKEGQNVTLSCEQNLNHDAMYWYRQDPGQGLRLIYYSQIVNDFQKGDIAEGYSVSREKKESFPLTVTSAQKNPTAFYLCASSMGLSGLAGEDEQFFGPGTRLTVL.